Below, one TCR beta chain is given with its context. TCRdb's copy holds only in-frame clones and misses some; the assay was immunoSEQ multiplex PCR. The repertoire has more than 9,000 clones, 82% of them found once; the top ten carry about 4%. The CDR3 totals 15 residues. Trimming removed 4 bases from V and 6 bases from J; junction bases left unmatched: 5. The germline V gene has CDR1 SGHTA and CDR2 FQGTGA. The source of the sample is a study of blood T cell repertoires in COVID-19. Background on the study: Specimens from acute and convalescent COVID-19 originated in the United States, Italy and Spain.

This TCR derives from a woman aged 55-70 years with acute or convalescent COVID-19. The chain uses TRBV7-3 and TRBJ2-3, with 12 bases lining up with TRBD2. Sequenced: peripheral blood. The CDR3 coding sequence is TGTGCCAGCAGCTCTAGCGGGGGGGCCAGTGATACGCAGTATTTT. It specifies CASSSSGGASDTQYF.